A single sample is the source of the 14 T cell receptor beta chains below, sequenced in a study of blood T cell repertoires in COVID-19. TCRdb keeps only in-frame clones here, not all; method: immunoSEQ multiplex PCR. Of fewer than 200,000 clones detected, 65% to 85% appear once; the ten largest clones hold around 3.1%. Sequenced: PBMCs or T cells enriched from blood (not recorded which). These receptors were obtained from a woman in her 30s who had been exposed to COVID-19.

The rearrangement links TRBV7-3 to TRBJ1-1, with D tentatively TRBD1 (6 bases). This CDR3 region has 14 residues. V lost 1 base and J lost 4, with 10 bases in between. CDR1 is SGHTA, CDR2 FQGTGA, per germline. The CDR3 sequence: CASSLIPQGTEAFF. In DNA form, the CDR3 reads TGTGCCAGCAGCTTAATCCCACAGGGCACTGAAGCTTTCTTT. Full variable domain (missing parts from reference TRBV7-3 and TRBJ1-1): GAGVSQTPSNKVTEKGKYVELRCDPISGHTALYWYRQSLGQGPEFLIYFQGTGAADDSGLPNDRFFAVRPEGSVSTLKIQRTERGDSAVYLCASSLIPQGTEAFFGQGTRLTVV.

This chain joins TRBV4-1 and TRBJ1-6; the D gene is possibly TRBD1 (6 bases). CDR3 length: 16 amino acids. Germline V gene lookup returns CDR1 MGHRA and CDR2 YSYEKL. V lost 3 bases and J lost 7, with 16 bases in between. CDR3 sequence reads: CASSHPKGQLNSPLHF. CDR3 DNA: TGCGCCAGCAGCCATCCCAAGGGACAACTAAATTCACCCCTCCACTTT.

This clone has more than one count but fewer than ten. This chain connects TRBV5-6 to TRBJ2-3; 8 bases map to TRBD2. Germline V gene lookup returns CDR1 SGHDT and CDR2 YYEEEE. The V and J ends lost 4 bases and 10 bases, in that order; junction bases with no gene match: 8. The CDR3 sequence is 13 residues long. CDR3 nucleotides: TGTGCCAGCAGCAAGAGAGCGGGGGATGCGCAGTATTTT. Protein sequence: CASSKRAGDAQYF.

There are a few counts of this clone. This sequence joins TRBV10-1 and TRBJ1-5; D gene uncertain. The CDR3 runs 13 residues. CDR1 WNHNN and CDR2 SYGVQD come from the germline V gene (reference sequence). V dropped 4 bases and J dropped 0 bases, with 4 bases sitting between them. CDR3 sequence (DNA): TGCGCCAGCAGTGCTCTTAGCAATCAGCCCCAGCATTTT. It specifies CASSALSNQPQHF.

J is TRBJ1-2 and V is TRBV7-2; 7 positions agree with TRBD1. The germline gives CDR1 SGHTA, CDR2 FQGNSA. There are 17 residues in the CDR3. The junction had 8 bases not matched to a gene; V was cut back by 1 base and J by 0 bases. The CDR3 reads CASSLGGRGMSNYGYTF. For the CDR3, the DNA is TGTGCCAGCAGCTTAGGAGGCAGGGGGATGTCTAACTATGGCTACACCTTC.

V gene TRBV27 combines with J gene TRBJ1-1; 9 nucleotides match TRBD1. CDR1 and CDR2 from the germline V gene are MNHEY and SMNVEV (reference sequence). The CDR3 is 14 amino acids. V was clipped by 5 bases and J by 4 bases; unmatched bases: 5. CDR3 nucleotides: TGTGCCAGCAGTCACCGGGACAGGGTCACTGAAGCTTTCTTT. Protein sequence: CASSHRDRVTEAFF.

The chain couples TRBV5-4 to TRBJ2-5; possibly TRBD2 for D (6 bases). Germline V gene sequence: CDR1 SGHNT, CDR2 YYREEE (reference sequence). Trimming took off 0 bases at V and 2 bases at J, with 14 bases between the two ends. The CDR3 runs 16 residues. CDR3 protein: CASSLDMTDYQETQYF. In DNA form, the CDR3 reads TGTGCCAGCAGCTTGGATATGACGGACTATCAAGAGACCCAGTACTTC.

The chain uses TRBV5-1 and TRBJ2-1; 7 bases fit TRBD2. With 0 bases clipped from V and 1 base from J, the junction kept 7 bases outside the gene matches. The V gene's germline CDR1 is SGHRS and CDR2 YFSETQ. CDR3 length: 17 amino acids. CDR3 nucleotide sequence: TGCGCCAGCAGCTTGGCTACTAGCGCGGGGTCCTACAATGAGCAGTTCTTC. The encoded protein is CASSLATSAGSYNEQFF.

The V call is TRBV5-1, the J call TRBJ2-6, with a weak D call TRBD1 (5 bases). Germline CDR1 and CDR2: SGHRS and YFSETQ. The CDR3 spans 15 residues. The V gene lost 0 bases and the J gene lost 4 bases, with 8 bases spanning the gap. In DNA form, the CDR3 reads TGCGCCAGCAGCTTGGAAGGGGCGGGGGCCAACGTCCTGACTTTC. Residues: CASSLEGAGANVLTF.

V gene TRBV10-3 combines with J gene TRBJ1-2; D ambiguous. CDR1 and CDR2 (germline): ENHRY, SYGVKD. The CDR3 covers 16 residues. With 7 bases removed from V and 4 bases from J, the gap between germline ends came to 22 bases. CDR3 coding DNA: TGTGCCATCATGTGTACCTCAGGCCCCTGTTTCTATGGCTACACCTTC. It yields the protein CAIMCTSGPCFYGYTF.

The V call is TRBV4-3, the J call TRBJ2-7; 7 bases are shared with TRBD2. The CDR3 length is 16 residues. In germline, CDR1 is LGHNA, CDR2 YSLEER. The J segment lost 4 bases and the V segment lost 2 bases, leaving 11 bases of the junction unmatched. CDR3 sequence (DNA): TGCGCCAGCAGCCAATACGGAGACGGGGGAGGGTACGAGCAGTACTTC. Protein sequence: CASSQYGDGGGYEQYF.

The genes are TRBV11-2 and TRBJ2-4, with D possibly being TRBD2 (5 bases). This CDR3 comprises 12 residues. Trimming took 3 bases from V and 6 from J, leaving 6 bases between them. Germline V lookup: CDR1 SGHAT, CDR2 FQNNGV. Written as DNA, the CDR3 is TGTGCCAGCAGCTTCCGGGGAAACATTCAGTACTTC. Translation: CASSFRGNIQYF.

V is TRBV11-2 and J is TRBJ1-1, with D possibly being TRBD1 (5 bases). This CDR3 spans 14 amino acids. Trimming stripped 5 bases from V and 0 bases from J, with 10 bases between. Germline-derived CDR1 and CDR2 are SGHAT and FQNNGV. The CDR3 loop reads CASSPTALNTEAFF. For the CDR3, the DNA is TGTGCCAGCAGCCCGACAGCATTGAACACTGAAGCTTTCTTT.

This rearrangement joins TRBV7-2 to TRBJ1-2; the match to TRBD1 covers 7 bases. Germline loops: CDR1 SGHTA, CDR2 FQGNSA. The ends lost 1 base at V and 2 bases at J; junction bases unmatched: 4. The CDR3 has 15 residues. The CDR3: CASSLGIGGNYGYTF. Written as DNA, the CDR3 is TGTGCCAGCAGCTTAGGGATAGGGGGCAACTATGGCTACACCTTC.